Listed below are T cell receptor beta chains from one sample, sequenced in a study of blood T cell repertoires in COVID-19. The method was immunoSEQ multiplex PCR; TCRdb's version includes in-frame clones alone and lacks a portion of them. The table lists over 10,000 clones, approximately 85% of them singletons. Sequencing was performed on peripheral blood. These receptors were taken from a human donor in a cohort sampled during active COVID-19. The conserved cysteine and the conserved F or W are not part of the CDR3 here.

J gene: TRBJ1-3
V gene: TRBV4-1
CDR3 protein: ASSQDSTGTGGGNTIY

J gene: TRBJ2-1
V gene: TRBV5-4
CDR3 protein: ASSLEGPRNEQF

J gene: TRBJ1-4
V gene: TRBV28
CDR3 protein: ASVEVPQNEKLF

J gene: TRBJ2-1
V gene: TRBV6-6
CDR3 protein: ASSYQTSGSNEQF

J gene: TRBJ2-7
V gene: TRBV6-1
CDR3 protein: ASSEGGLILYEQY

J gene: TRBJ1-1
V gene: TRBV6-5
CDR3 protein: ASRITGKVNTEAF

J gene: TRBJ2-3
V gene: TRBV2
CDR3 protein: ASSGLTRYTDTQY

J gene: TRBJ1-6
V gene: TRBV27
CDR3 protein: ASSFSRVSPLH

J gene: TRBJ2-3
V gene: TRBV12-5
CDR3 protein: ASRIQGTDTQY

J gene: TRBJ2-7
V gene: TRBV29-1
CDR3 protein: SARRTSGEGEQY

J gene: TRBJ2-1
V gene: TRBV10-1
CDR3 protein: ASRYSGTEGYEQF

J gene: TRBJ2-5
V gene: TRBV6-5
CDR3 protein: ASSLDQETQY

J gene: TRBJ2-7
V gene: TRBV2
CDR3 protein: ASMGQAIPYSYEQY

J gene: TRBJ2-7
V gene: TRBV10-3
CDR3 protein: AIRASRGEQY

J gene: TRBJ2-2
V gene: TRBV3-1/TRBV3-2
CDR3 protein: ASSQEGGTGELF

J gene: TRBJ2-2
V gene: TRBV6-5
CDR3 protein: ASSAPRLGTGELF

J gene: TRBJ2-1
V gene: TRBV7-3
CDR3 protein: ASSSDRGSYNEQF

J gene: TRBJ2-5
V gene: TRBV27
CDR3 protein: ASSPLAGKETQY

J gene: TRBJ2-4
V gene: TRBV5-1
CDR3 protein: ASSPGGSSHDIQY

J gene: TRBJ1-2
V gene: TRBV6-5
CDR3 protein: ASSYSLGGNYGYT

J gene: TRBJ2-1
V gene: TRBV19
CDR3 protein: ASSIGGGSYNEQF

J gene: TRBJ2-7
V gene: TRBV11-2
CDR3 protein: ASSLVAETGVFYEQY

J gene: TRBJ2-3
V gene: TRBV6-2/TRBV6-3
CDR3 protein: ASSPLRVTDTQY

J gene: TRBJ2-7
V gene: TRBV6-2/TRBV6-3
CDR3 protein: ASSWTSGGSYEQY

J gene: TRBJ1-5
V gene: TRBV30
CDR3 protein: AWSASRDQPQH

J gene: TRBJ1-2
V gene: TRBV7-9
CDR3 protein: ASSLASTGSGYT

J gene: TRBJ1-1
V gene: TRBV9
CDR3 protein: ASRSYSGVSTEAF

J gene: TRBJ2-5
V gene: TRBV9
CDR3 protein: ASSVRQFKETQY

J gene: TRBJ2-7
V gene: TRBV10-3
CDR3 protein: AIRIAGGPYEQY

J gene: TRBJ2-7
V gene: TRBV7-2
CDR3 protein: ASSPRDRSYEQY

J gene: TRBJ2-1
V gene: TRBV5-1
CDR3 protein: ASSLTSTRHNEQF

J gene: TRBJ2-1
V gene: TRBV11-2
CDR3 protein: ASSRWTSLQF

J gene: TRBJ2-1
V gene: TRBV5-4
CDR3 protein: ASSLVTGAHREQF

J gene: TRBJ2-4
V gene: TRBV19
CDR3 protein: ASSMDRQGAAKNIQY

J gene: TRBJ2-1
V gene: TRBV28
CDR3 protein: ASSPWTDSYNEQF

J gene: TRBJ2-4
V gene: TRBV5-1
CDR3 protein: ASSLGRLLAKNIQY

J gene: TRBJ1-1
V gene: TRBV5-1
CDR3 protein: ASSLDPGMNTEAF

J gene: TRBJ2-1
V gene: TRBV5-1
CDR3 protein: ASSLGDSYNEQF

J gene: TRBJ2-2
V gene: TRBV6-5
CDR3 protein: ASSQTGLAGELF

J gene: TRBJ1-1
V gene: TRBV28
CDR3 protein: ASSSRYYRGGRAEAF

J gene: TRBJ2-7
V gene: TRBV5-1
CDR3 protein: ASSSGTTAYEQY

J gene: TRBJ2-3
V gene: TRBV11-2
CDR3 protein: ASSTLTVSTDTQY

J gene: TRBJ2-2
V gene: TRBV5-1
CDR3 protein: ASSPLEVGELF

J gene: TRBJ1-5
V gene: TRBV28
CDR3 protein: ASFRRGGGNQPQH

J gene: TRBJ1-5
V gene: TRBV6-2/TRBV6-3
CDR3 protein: ASSADSHSNQPQH

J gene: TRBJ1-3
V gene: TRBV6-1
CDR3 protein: ASSEGASGNTIY